Shown below are 20 T cell receptor beta chains from a single sample sequenced in a study. Amplification of TRBV12-4/TRBJ1-2 clonotypes used adaptor-ligated barcode primers. TCRdb re-derived calls from the multiplex PCR reads in MiXCR, one entry per CDR3 protein. The table lists 720 or so distinct CDR3 sequences, 20% to 25% of them singletons. The sorted Tregs were CD4+CD25+CD127-/low cells. The sample consisted of Tregs sorted from blood. These receptors came from a female donor with breast cancer.

This clonotype is classed as medium-sized. The J gene is TRBJ1-2, the V gene TRBV12-3 or TRBV12-4; 10 bases align to TRBD1. The V and J ends lost 1 base and 5 bases, in that order; junction bases with no gene match: 1. The CDR3 spans 14 residues. In DNA form, the CDR3 reads TGTGCCAGCAGTTTAGTGGGACAGGGGTATGGCTACACCTTC. Encoded protein: CASSLVGQGYGYTF.

The chain couples TRBV12-3 or TRBV12-4 to TRBJ1-2; possibly TRBD1 for D (5 bases). Trimming shortened V by 6 bases and J by 4 bases, and 18 bases separated the two germline ends. The CDR3 extends over 15 amino acids. CDR3: CASRVLQEGIYGYTF. The CDR3 DNA is TGTGCCAGCAGAGTGTTACAGGAGGGCATCTATGGCTACACCTTC.

The J gene is TRBJ1-2, the V gene TRBV12-3 or TRBV12-4; D ambiguous. Trimming took 0 bases from V and 4 from J, leaving 6 bases between them. The CDR3 has 13 amino acids. The CDR3 DNA is TGTGCCAGCAGTTTAGCGGGGATCTATGGCTACACCTTC. Translation: CASSLAGIYGYTF.

By share, this clonotype ranks as large. The V call is TRBV12-3 or TRBV12-4, the J call TRBJ1-2; maybe TRBD1 (5 bases). This CDR3 region has 13 residues. The V end was cut by 7 bases, the J end by 7 bases, with 16 bases between. CDR3 amino acids: CASTARGRGGYTF. The CDR3 DNA reads TGTGCCAGCACCGCGAGGGGAAGGGGTGGCTACACCTTC.

By sample share, this clonotype is large. This chain uses TRBV12-3 or TRBV12-4 with TRBJ1-2; possibly TRBD1 for D (5 bases). The CDR3 contains 14 residues. V lost 3 bases, J lost 5 bases, and 13 bases lay in between. Here the CDR3 reads CASSLSTGAYGYTF. CDR3 coding DNA: TGTGCCAGCAGTTTGAGTACAGGAGCGTATGGCTACACCTTC.

The genes are TRBV12-3 or TRBV12-4 and TRBJ1-2; 9 nucleotides match TRBD1. Trimming took 3 bases from V and 7 from J; bases not matched to a gene: 3. The CDR3 is 13 amino acids. The CDR3: CASSFGQGSGYTF. In nucleotides, the CDR3 is TGTGCCAGCAGTTTCGGACAGGGGTCTGGCTACACCTTC.

By its share, this clonotype is medium-sized. The chain links TRBV12-3 or TRBV12-4 to TRBJ1-2; 8 bases fit TRBD1. This CDR3 has 14 amino acids. Germline trimming cut 5 bases from V and 5 bases from J; bases unmatched to any gene: 7. CDR3 sequence reads: CASSPWGQAYGYTF. CDR3 bases: TGTGCCAGCAGTCCCTGGGGACAGGCGTATGGCTACACCTTC.

V gene TRBV12-3 or TRBV12-4 combines with J gene TRBJ1-2; no clear D gene. CDR3 length: 14 amino acids. The V end was cut by 5 bases, the J end by 5 bases, with 15 bases between. The CDR3 nucleotides are TGTGCCAGCAGTCCTCGAGCATGGCTGTATGGCTACACCTTC. As protein: CASSPRAWLYGYTF.

By sample fraction, this clonotype is medium-sized. The V call is TRBV12-3 or TRBV12-4, the J call TRBJ1-2, with D possibly being TRBD1 (5 bases). Trimming removed 4 bases at V and 6 bases at J, with 21 bases between. The CDR3 is made up of 16 amino acids. CDR3 residues: CASSSLREAGFDGYTF. CDR3 sequence (DNA): TGTGCCAGCAGTTCACTCAGGGAAGCAGGGTTCGATGGCTACACCTTC.

Relative to its sample, this clonotype is medium-sized (0.01 to 0.1%). V and J are TRBV12-3 or TRBV12-4 and TRBJ1-2; a possible D gene is TRBD1 (5 bases). CDR3 size: 13 residues. Trimming removed 4 bases from V and 7 bases from J, with 13 bases in between. The CDR3 is CASSSQGASGYTF. CDR3 DNA: TGTGCCAGCAGTTCCCAAGGGGCCAGTGGCTACACCTTC.

This clonotype is large. The rearrangement links TRBV12-3 or TRBV12-4 to TRBJ1-2; 8 nucleotides line up with TRBD1. This CDR3 region has 14 residues. Unmatched junction bases numbered 5, after V lost 8 bases and J lost 0 bases. The CDR3 nucleotides are TGTGCCAGCCTCAGACAGGGGTCTAACTATGGCTACACCTTC. As protein: CASLRQGSNYGYTF.

This clonotype is large by share. The CDR3: CASSIGQGRYTF. CDR3 coding DNA: TGTGCCAGCAGTATCGGACAGGGGCGCTACACCTTC. This chain joins TRBV12-3 or TRBV12-4 and TRBJ1-2, with TRBD1 identical over 9 bases. V was pared by 5 bases and J by 9 bases, with 4 bases of the junction left unmatched. The CDR3 length is 12 residues.

This clonotype is classed as large (0.1 to 1%). The chain joins TRBV12-3 or TRBV12-4 to TRBJ1-2; TRBD1 might be the D (6 bases). There are 12 residues in the CDR3. Between the trimmed V and J ends, which lost 6 bases and 8 bases, there was a span of 13 bases. The CDR3 sequence: CASSLSDRGYTF. The CDR3 bases are TGTGCCAGCAGCTTAAGCGACAGGGGCTACACCTTC.

This clonotype is medium-sized (0.01 to 0.1%) within its sample. V usage is TRBV12-3 or TRBV12-4 and J usage is TRBJ1-2; D remains unclear. The V and J ends lost 3 bases and 5 bases respectively, with 10 bases between them. This CDR3 has 13 residues. Written as DNA, the CDR3 is TGTGCCAGCAGTTTCGTACCCTCGTATGGCTACACCTTC. Translating gives CASSFVPSYGYTF.

This clonotype counts as hyperexpanded. The chain has TRBV12-3 or TRBV12-4 and TRBJ1-2, with no clear D. Deletions cut 5 bases from V and 1 base from J, with 11 bases between. The CDR3 is 14 amino acids. The CDR3 sequence: CASSVPGINYGYTF. In DNA, the CDR3 is TGTGCCAGCAGTGTTCCTGGTATTAACTATGGCTACACCTTC.

The chain recombines TRBV12-3 or TRBV12-4 with TRBJ1-2; possibly TRBD1 for D (5 bases). The V gene lost 1 base and the J gene lost 9 bases, with 9 bases spanning the gap. CDR3 length: 12 amino acids. The CDR3 region has the DNA TGTGCCAGCAGTTTAGGCCAGGGTCGCTACACCTTC. It is translated as CASSLGQGRYTF.

In this sample, this clonotype turned up a few times. CDR3 sequence: CASSSGTDYGYTF. In nucleotides, the CDR3 is TGTGCCAGCAGCTCCGGGACAGATTATGGCTACACCTTC. The chain recombines TRBV12-3 or TRBV12-4 with TRBJ1-2; 7 nucleotides agree with TRBD1. V trimming: 6 bases; J trimming: 5 bases; junction bases outside the gene matches: 6. The CDR3 covers 13 residues.

This clonotype was seen only a few times. CDR3 nucleotide sequence: TGTGCCAGCAGCTCACGGTGGGGCTACACCTTC. Translation gives CASSSRWGYTF. The chain couples TRBV12-3 or TRBV12-4 to TRBJ1-2; D is uncertain. V was clipped by 6 bases and J by 8 bases, with 10 bases between them. The CDR3 is made up of 11 amino acids.

This clonotype appeared a few times. This sequence joins TRBV12-3 or TRBV12-4 and TRBJ1-2, with D hard to call. The CDR3 consists of 14 residues. Trimming shortened V by 3 bases and J by 7 bases, and 15 bases separated the two germline ends. The CDR3 loop is CASSLATGSGGYTF. The CDR3 bases are TGTGCCAGCAGTTTGGCGACGGGGTCAGGTGGCTACACCTTC.

This clonotype is termed medium-sized (0.01 to 0.1%). The chain carries TRBV12-3 or TRBV12-4 and TRBJ1-2; D uncertain. The ends were cut back, 3 bases at V and 4 bases at J, with 6 bases in the middle. The length of the CDR3 is 12 residues. CDR3 nucleotides: TGTGCCAGCAGTTTCTCCTCCTATGGCTACACCTTC. This translates into CASSFSSYGYTF.